This T cell receptor beta chain was obtained from a study of Graves' ophthalmopathy and Graves' hyperthyroidism. The table lists this clonotype with many counts. Amplifying from RNA transcripts, the study obtained TCR beta CDR3 regions. RT-PCR was first run with HTBI primers, then multiplex PCR in a second round. Each CDR3 protein is one row after TCRdb ran MiXCR on the multiplex PCR reads. Among 660,000 or so distinct CDR3 sequences listed, just over 40% were seen once. Enrollment excluded any patients with other autoimmune diseases, uncontrolled infections, pregnancy or lactation. The TCR comes from an adult man with Graves' ophthalmopathy. Specimen: peripheral blood.

This chain's CDR3 is CASRGREDSPLHF. The CDR3 nucleotides read TGTGCCAGCAGGGGCAGGGAGGATTCACCCCTCCACTTT. This chain joins TRBV6-6 and TRBJ1-6, with D possibly being TRBD1 (5 bases). From germline, CDR1 is MNHNY and CDR2 SVGAGI (reference sequence). This CDR3 is 13 amino acids long. V gave up 6 bases and J gave up 8 bases, with 11 bases separating them.